Below, 21 T cell receptor beta chains from the same sample are listed, as sequenced in a study of blood T cell repertoires in COVID-19. TCRdb keeps only in-frame clones here, not all; method: immunoSEQ multiplex PCR. The repertoire consists of some 250,000 clones, with 85% to 90% occurring once and the leading ten covering over 4%. Sequenced sample: peripheral blood. These receptors were collected from a woman aged 60-70 years with COVID-19, enrolled during active disease.

The chain links TRBV7-2 to TRBJ1-5; 10 bases agree with TRBD1. The length of the CDR3 is 15 residues. The V gene end was trimmed by 2 bases and the J gene end by 6 bases; junction bases not matched to a gene: 4. Germline CDR1 reads SGHTA; CDR2 reads FQGNSA. The chain's CDR3 is CASSLTGTGAQPQHF. DNA of the CDR3: TGTGCCAGCAGCTTAACCGGGACAGGGGCTCAGCCCCAGCATTTT.

This chain joins TRBV3-1 (or the pseudogene TRBV3-2) and TRBJ2-1; possible D gene TRBD2, 5 bases. Germline CDR1 and CDR2: LGHDT and YNNKEL (reference sequence). V was trimmed by 3 bases and J by 5 bases, leaving 11 bases between them. This CDR3 is built from 14 residues. CDR3 sequence reads: CASSQIGLNNEQFF. In DNA, the CDR3 is TGTGCCAGCAGCCAGATAGGACTCAACAATGAGCAGTTCTTC.

The rearrangement links TRBV28 to TRBJ1-6; D not certain. The CDR3 consists of 15 residues. V gave up 5 bases and J gave up 10 bases, with 18 bases separating them. Germline V lookup: CDR1 MDHEN, CDR2 SYDVKM. This CDR3 is CASSPARRGLSPLHF. CDR3 sequence (DNA): TGTGCCAGCAGTCCAGCAAGGCGGGGTTTATCACCCCTCCACTTT. Full variable domain (outside the CDR3, taken from reference TRBV28 and TRBJ1-6): DVKVTQSSRYLVKRTGEKVFLECVQDMDHENMFWYRQDPGLGLRLIYFSYDVKMKEKGDIPEGYSVSREKKERFSLILESASTNQTSMYLCASSPARRGLSPLHFGNGTRLTVT.

This rearrangement joins TRBV7-2 to TRBJ2-7; 12 bases map to TRBD2. The CDR3 is 15 amino acids. With 5 bases clipped from V and 3 bases from J, the junction kept 5 bases outside the gene matches. In germline, CDR1 is SGHTA, CDR2 FQGNSA. CDR3 nucleotides: TGTGCCAGCAGCATACTAGCGGGGGGACTCTACGAGCAGTACTTC. This sequence encodes CASSILAGGLYEQYF.

The V gene is TRBV7-9, the J gene TRBJ2-1, with 8 bases lining up with TRBD2. The CDR3 contains 15 residues. Per the germline V gene, CDR1 is SEHNR and CDR2 is FQNEAQ (reference sequence). The J segment lost 6 bases and the V segment lost 2 bases, leaving 6 bases of the junction unmatched. CDR3 sequence (DNA): TGTGCCAGCAGCTTATCGGAGACTAGCGTCAATGAGCAGTTCTTC. Its translation: CASSLSETSVNEQFF.

The V and J genes are TRBV11-1 and TRBJ1-6; D possibly corresponds to TRBD1 (6 bases). V shed 2 bases and J shed 10 bases, with 12 bases lying between them. Germline-derived CDR1 and CDR2 are SGHAT and FQDESV (reference sequence). The CDR3 is 14 amino acids. The CDR3 bases are TGTGCCAGCAGCTTAAACAGGGCTGAATCACCCCTCCACTTT. This encodes CASSLNRAESPLHF.

The genes are TRBV19 and TRBJ2-1; 9 bases fit TRBD2. Germline V gene data show CDR1 as LNHDA and CDR2 as SQIVND (reference sequence). V shed 6 bases and J 3 bases; nucleotides not matched to a gene: 12. This CDR3 has 17 amino acids. This CDR3 is CASRLLSSGKVYNEQFF. The CDR3 nucleotides are TGTGCCAGTAGACTTCTTTCTAGCGGGAAGGTCTACAATGAGCAGTTCTTC.

The V gene is TRBV29-1, the J gene TRBJ2-1; D perhaps matches TRBD2 (7 bases). Germline V CDR1 and CDR2: SQVTM, ANQGSEA. The CDR3 is 14 amino acids. Trimming removed 7 bases from V and 2 bases from J, with 15 bases in between. The CDR3 is CSASGGPPYNEQFF. CDR3 DNA sequence: TGCAGCGCCTCGGGGGGCCCCCCCTACAATGAGCAGTTCTTC.

This chain uses TRBV28 with TRBJ2-7, with D tentatively TRBD2 (6 bases). Germline CDR1 and CDR2: MDHEN and SYDVKM. This CDR3 region has 13 residues. V lost 7 bases, J lost 2 bases, and 12 bases lay in between. In DNA form, the CDR3 reads TGTGCCAGCAATGGAGGGGTCGCCTACGAGCAGTACTTC. This encodes CASNGGVAYEQYF.

The gene calls are TRBV6-5 and TRBJ1-5, with D maybe TRBD1 (6 bases). Germline values: CDR1 MNHEY, CDR2 SVGAGI. Trimming took off 4 bases at V and 1 base at J, with 11 bases between the two ends. The CDR3 is 15 amino acids. CDR3 protein: CASSLDRRSNQPQHF. The CDR3 DNA sequence: TGTGCCAGCAGTTTGGACAGAAGGAGCAATCAGCCCCAGCATTTT.

The chain joins TRBV7-2 to TRBJ1-2; a weak D match, TRBD1 (6 bases). CDR3 length: 13 residues. V lost 0 bases and J 8 bases, leaving 10 bases between the germline ends. Germline V lookup: CDR1 SGHTA, CDR2 FQGNSA. DNA of the CDR3: TGTGCCAGCAGCTTAGCAGGCAGGGGAGGCTACACCTTC. It specifies CASSLAGRGGYTF.

This clone was picked up one time. The chain is built from TRBV6-2 or TRBV6-3 and TRBJ2-7; no clear D. This CDR3 region has 13 residues. Germline assignment: CDR1 MNHEY and CDR2 SVGEGT. The V end was cut by 2 bases, the J end by 4 bases, with 9 bases between. The CDR3 spells CASSYRARYEQYF. CDR3 nucleotides: TGTGCCAGCAGTTACCGAGCCCGGTACGAGCAGTACTTC.

The rearrangement uses TRBV20-1 and TRBJ1-4; D is unclear. Germline V CDR1 and CDR2: DFQATT, SNEGSKA (reference sequence). There are 11 residues in the CDR3. The ends were cut back, 3 bases at V and 7 bases at J, with 6 bases in the middle. The CDR3 sequence: CSASPFEKLFF. The CDR3 region has the DNA TGCAGTGCTAGCCCTTTTGAAAAACTGTTTTTT.

The chain links TRBV7-2 to TRBJ1-2; TRBD1 aligns across 7 bases. Germline CDR1 reads SGHTA; CDR2 reads FQGNSA. The length of the CDR3 is 16 residues. The junction had 7 bases not matched to a gene; V was cut back by 0 bases and J by 3 bases. In DNA form, the CDR3 reads TGTGCCAGCAGCTTAGCGCTAACAGGGGAAGACTATGGCTACACCTTC. As protein: CASSLALTGEDYGYTF.

This clone has a single count. V and J are TRBV3-1 (or the pseudogene TRBV3-2) and TRBJ1-1, with D unclear. This CDR3 contains 15 residues. V was cut by 1 base and J by 0 bases, with 9 bases left in between. Looked up from germline, CDR1 is LGHDT and CDR2 is YNNKEL (reference sequence). The CDR3, as DNA: TGTGCCAGCAGCCAAGCCGGGGTTCTGAACACTGAAGCTTTCTTT. This gives the protein CASSQAGVLNTEAFF.

This clone has only a few counts. CDR3 DNA: TGTGCCAGCAGCTTAGTGACTAGATCCTACAATGAGCAGTTCTTC. Its translation is CASSLVTRSYNEQFF. The V and J genes are TRBV11-2 and TRBJ2-1, with TRBD2 as a possible D gene (6 bases). Germline loops: CDR1 SGHAT, CDR2 FQNNGV. The CDR3 runs to 15 residues. The V end lost 1 base, the J end lost 1 base, and 8 bases lay between the germline ends. The full variable domain, completed using reference TRBV11-2 and TRBJ2-1, is EAGVAQSPRYKIIEKRQSVAFWCNPISGHATLYWYQQILGQGPKLLIQFQNNGVVDDSQLPKDRFSAERLKGVDSTLKIQPAKLEDSAVYLCASSLVTRSYNEQFFGPGTRLTVL.

This sequence joins TRBV5-1 and TRBJ2-3, with 10 positions matching TRBD1. V shed 0 bases and J 2 bases; nucleotides not matched to a gene: 3. This CDR3 contains 16 residues. Per the germline V gene, CDR1 is SGHRS and CDR2 is YFSETQ. CDR3 sequence (DNA): TGCGCCAGCAGCTTGGACGGGACAGGGGACACAGATACGCAGTATTTT. Amino acid sequence: CASSLDGTGDTDTQYF.

The V call is TRBV5-1, the J call TRBJ1-6; TRBD1 might be the D (6 bases). CDR3 length equals 14 residues. Trimming stripped 1 base from V and 6 bases from J, with 8 bases between. Germline assignment: CDR1 SGHRS and CDR2 YFSETQ. CDR3 loop: CASSLNRVNSPLHF. In DNA, the CDR3 is TGCGCCAGCAGCTTGAACAGGGTTAATTCACCCCTCCACTTT.

The V call is TRBV6-2 or TRBV6-3, the J call TRBJ2-7; D possibly corresponds to TRBD1 (6 bases). The V gene lost 6 bases and the J gene lost 5 bases, with 17 bases spanning the gap. The CDR3 extends over 14 amino acids. The germline V gene encodes CDR1 MNHEY and CDR2 SVGEGT. CDR3 region: CASSQTYRANEQYF. The CDR3 DNA sequence: TGTGCCAGCAGCCAGACCTACAGGGCCAACGAGCAGTACTTC.

The chain is built from TRBV15 and TRBJ2-2, with a weak D call TRBD1 (6 bases). Looked up from germline, CDR1 is LNHNV and CDR2 is YYDKDF (reference sequence). The CDR3 has 15 amino acids. V lost 2 bases to trimming and J lost 4 bases, with 11 bases between them. The CDR3 here is CATSRSGQLTGELFF. DNA of the CDR3: TGTGCCACCAGCAGATCTGGACAGCTCACCGGGGAGCTGTTTTTT.

J is TRBJ1-5 and V is TRBV25-1; the D gene is possibly TRBD1 (5 bases). The V end was cut by 4 bases, the J end by 0 bases, with 7 bases between. Germline CDR1 and CDR2: MGHDK and SYGVNS. The CDR3 totals 14 residues. CDR3 amino acids: CASSGQNSNQPQHF. The CDR3 nucleotides read TGTGCCAGCAGTGGACAGAATAGCAATCAGCCCCAGCATTTT.